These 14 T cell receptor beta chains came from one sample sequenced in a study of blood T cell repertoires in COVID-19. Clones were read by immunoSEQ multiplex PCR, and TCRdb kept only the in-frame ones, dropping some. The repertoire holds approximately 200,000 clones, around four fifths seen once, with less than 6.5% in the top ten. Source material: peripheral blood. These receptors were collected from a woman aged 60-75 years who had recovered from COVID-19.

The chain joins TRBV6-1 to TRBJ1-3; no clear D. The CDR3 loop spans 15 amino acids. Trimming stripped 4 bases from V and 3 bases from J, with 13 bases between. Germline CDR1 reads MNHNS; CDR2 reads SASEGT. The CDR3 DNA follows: TGTGCCAGCAGTGCGGCGGGAATCAGTGGAAACACCATATATTTT. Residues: CASSAAGISGNTIYF.

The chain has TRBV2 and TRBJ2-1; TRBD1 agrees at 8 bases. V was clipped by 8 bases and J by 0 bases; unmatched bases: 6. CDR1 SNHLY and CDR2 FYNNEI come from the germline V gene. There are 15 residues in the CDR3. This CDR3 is CASGRDRSSYNEQFF. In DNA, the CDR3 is TGTGCCAGCGGACGGGACAGGAGCTCCTACAATGAGCAGTTCTTC. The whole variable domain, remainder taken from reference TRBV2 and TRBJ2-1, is EPEVTQTPSHQVTQMGQEVILRCVPISNHLYFYWYRQILGQKVEFLVSFYNNEISEKSEIFDDQFSVERPDGSNFTLKIRSTKLEDSAMYFCASGRDRSSYNEQFFGPGTRLTVL.

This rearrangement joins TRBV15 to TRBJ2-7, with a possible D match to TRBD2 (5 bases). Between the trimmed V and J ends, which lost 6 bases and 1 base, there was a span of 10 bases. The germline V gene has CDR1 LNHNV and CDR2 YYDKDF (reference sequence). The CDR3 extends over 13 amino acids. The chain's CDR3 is CATSRSGSYEQYF. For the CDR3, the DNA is TGTGCCACCAGTCGAAGCGGTTCCTACGAGCAGTACTTC.

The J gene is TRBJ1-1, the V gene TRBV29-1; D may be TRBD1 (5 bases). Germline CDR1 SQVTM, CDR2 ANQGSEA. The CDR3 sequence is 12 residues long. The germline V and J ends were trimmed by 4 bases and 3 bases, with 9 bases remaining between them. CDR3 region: CSVGDSYTEAFF. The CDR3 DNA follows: TGCAGCGTTGGTGACAGTTACACTGAAGCTTTCTTT.

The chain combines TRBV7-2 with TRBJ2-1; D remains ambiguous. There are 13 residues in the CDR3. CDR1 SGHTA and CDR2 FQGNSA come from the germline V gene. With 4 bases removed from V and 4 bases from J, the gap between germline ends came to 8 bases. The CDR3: CASSSRQYNEQFF. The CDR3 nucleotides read TGTGCCAGCAGCTCCAGACAATACAATGAGCAGTTCTTC.

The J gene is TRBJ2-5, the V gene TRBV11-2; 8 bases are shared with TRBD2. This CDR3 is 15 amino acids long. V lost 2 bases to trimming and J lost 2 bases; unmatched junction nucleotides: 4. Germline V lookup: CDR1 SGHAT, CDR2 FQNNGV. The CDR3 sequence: CASSLSSGGQETQYF. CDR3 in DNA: TGTGCCAGCAGCTTATCGAGCGGGGGACAAGAGACCCAGTACTTC.

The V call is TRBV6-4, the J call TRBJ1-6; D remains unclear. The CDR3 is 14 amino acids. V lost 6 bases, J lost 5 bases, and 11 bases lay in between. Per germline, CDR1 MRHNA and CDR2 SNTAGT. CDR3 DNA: TGTGCCAGCAGCTCCGGGAACAATAATTCACCCCTCCACTTT. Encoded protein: CASSSGNNNSPLHF.

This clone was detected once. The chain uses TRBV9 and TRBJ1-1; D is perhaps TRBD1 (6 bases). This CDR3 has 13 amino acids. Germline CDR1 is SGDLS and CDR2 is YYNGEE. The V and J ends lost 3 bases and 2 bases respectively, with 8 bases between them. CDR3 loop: CASSGTVNTEAFF. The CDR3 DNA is TGTGCCAGCAGCGGGACAGTTAACACTGAAGCTTTCTTT.

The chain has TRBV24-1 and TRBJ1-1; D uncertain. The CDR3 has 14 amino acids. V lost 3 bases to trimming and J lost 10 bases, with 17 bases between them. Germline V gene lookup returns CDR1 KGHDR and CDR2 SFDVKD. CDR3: CATSDPGISEGAFF. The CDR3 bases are TGTGCCACCAGTGATCCTGGGATCTCCGAGGGAGCTTTCTTT.

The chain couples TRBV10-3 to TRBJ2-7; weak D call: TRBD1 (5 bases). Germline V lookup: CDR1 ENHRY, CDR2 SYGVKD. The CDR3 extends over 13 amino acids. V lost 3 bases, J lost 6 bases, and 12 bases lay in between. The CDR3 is CAISDRDLGEQYF. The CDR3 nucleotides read TGTGCCATCAGTGACAGGGATTTGGGCGAGCAGTACTTC.

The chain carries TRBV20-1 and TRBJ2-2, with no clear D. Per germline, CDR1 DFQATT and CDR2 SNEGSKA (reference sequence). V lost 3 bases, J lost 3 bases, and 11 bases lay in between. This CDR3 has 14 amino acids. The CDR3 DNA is TGCAGTGCTAGTTTCCGCGGTCACACCGGGGAGCTGTTTTTT. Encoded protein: CSASFRGHTGELFF.

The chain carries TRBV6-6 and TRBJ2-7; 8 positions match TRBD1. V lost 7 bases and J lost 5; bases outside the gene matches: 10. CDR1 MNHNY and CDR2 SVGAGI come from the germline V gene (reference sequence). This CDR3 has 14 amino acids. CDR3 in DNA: TGTGCCAGCACCCCGGACAGGGACGGGAACGAGCAGTACTTC. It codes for CASTPDRDGNEQYF.

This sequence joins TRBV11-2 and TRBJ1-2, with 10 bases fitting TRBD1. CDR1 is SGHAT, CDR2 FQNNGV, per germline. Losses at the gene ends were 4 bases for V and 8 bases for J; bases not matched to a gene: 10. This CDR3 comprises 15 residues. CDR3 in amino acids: CASSSIRGQGDGYTF. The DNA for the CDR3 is TGTGCCAGCAGCTCGATTAGAGGACAGGGGGACGGCTACACCTTC.

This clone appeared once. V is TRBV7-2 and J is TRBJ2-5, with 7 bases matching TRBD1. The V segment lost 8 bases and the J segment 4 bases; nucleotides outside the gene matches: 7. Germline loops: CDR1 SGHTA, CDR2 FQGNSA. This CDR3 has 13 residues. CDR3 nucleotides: TGTGCCAGCCGGCAGGGGGTACTAGAGACCCAGTACTTC. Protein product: CASRQGVLETQYF.